This TCR beta chain was sequenced in a study of resident and recirculating memory T cells in vitiligo. Study-wide background: Samples were epidermis from two lesional and two nonlesional sites, plus PBMCs.

Measured with immunoSEQ multiplex PCR; TCRdb has only the in-frame clones, and not every one. Of about 42,000 clones in the sample, about 93% were seen once. V shed 9 bases and J shed 7 bases, with 13 bases lying between them. This CDR3 has 12 amino acids. Germline V gives CDR1 SEHNR, CDR2 FQNEAQ (reference sequence). This receptor was identified in a male donor with vitiligo. Sample: blood. This chain links TRBV7-9 with TRBJ2-1, with D possibly being TRBD2 (5 bases). The CDR3: CAREVVNNEQFF. The CDR3, as DNA: TGTGCCAGGGAGGTAGTCAATAATGAGCAGTTCTTC.